The following is a TCR beta chain sequence with its context. This clonotype was recorded many times. Its antigen is unknown. One base away there is no much larger clone; base qualities are not given. The cysteine opens and the phenylalanine closes a CDR3 of 15 amino acids. The only DNA kept is the CDR3, 45 bases in frame from the first base. Trimming costs V 2 bases and J 2 bases, and their ends lie 13 bases apart. CDR1 and CDR2 are read off the germline V gene as SGHAT and FQNNGV. This sample is part of a study of early T cells in non-severe SARS-CoV-2 infection (dated by TCRdb to the early 2020s). With respect to the entire study: TCR sequencing used bulk RNA from unsorted whole blood, so alpha and beta chains could not be paired.

A case-control design nested within a healthcare worker cohort in London, UK, was used, with weekly nasopharyngeal swab PCR tests and blood sampling performed. Healthcare workers were recruited during the week of the UK lockdown, between 23 and 31 March 2020, and followed weekly for up to roughly 15 weeks. Library generation was performed with 5' RACE. The instrument given in TCRdb is NextSeq 500. To correct for sequencing error and PCR bias, the TCR library protocol tagged individual cDNA molecules with unique molecular identifiers. Both TCR alpha and beta chains were sequenced, and tight co-correlation was observed between alpha and beta sequence abundances in each sample. On the study's bioinformatics: V gene, J gene and CDR3 annotation of TCR sequences was performed with Decombinator V4. Expanded TCRs were defined as changing significantly between any two time points under a Poisson model with p below 0.0001. TCR abundances were normalised to the total number of TCRs sequenced per sample and were expressed as counts per million. MAIT TCRs were defined by TRAV1-2 paired with TRAJ12, TRAJ20 or TRAJ33, and iNKT TCRs by TRAV10 paired with TRAJ18. A search of VDJdb, accessed on 1 November 2021, was run for TCRs annotated to CMV, EBV and SARS-CoV-2, with TCRs annotated for multiple antigens excluded. The raw public data were reprocessed by TCRdb itself: fastp quality trimming at Q25, MiXCR clonotype calling, in-frame beta chains only. Rows with one shared CDR3 protein collapse into an entry with the most common genes and DNA. These V and J calls rely on TCRdb rather than the paper's analysis. Within this sample are approximately 47,000 distinct CDR3 sequences, with roughly a tenth of them counted one time only. The ten largest account for approximately 5.7% of the sample.

On the study overall, not on this receptor specifically: Matching against VDJdb was skewed toward anti-spike CD8 responses, likely underestimated virus-specific expansions, and missed private and CD4 specificities.

The sample was whole blood, taken at baseline. The sequence is built from TRBV11-2 and TRBJ2-7; no D gene call is confident. The clonotype was recovered from an adult who was a healthcare worker with PCR-confirmed SARS-CoV-2 infection or an uninfected control (not recorded which). The CDR3 has the sequence CASSLTRSRTYEQYF. The DNA is TGTGCCAGCAGCTTAACCCGATCCCGAACCTACGAGCAGTACTTC.